What follows is one T cell receptor (beta chain) and its context. The sample is drawn from a study of CD8 T cells in Susac syndrome. The germline gives CDR1 MNHEY, CDR2 SMNVEV (reference sequence). Trimming took 6 bases from V and 6 from J; bases not matched to a gene: 7. The CDR3 loop spans 13 amino acids. Sequencing of TCR beta was performed on blood CD8+ and CD4+ T cells. The multiple sclerosis control group comprised treatment-naive patients with stable or active relapsing-remitting disease. TEMRA cells were FACS-enriched, with CD8+ and CD4+ T cells isolated negatively. RNA was extracted with the RNeasy kit, and a quantity of roughly 0.45 to 1 ug was reverse transcribed using random hexamers. An immunoSEQ multiplex PCR amplified TCR beta CDR3 over 54 Vbeta and 13 Jbeta. TCRdb passed the immunoSEQ multiplex PCR reads through MiXCR, listing each CDR3 protein once. The data contain 250,000 to 300,000 distinct CDR3 sequences, roughly 84% of them singletons.

The source of this sequence is a human donor with multiple sclerosis. The chain combines TRBV27 with TRBJ2-7, with TRBD1 matching 8 bases. Material: CD8+ T cells from PBMCs. CDR3 DNA: TGTGCCAGCAGCTTTGACAGGGGAGGCGAGCAGTACTTC. It specifies CASSFDRGGEQYF.